This T cell receptor (beta chain) was identified in a study of long-term antiretroviral therapy in people with HIV. Study-wide results and caveats: Compared with controls, HIV repertoires showed narrower CDR3 length ranges.

A note on this clone: Its antigen is not known.

With survey level as its setting, the immunoSEQ assay was v3.0. Libraries were prepared by immunoSEQ multiplex PCR; TCRdb keeps only in-frame clonotypes and omits some of them. The sample includes 20,000 to 30,000 clones, 65% to 85% seen only once; the top ten take over 12%. Every one of the donors gave at least one pre-ART PBMC sample and at least two post-ART PBMC samples. CDR3 length: 14 amino acids. Looked up from germline, CDR1 is MNHEY and CDR2 is SMNVEV (reference sequence). V was clipped by 3 bases and J by 7 bases, with 12 bases between them. The source material was unsorted PBMCs, sampled around 4.3 years after starting antiretroviral therapy. The source of this sequence is a man aged 25 to 45 with HIV. J is TRBJ1-4 and V is TRBV27; no reliable D call. The CDR3 nucleotides read TGTGCCAGCAGTTTGGGCGGAGGGAGTGAAAAACTGTTTTTT. Its translation: CASSLGGGSEKLFF. Looking up the rest from reference TRBV27 and TRBJ1-4 gives the full variable domain: EAQVTQNPRYLITVTGKKLTVTCSQNMNHEYMSWYRQDPGLGLRQIYYSMNVEVTDKGDVPEGYKVSRKEKRNFPLILESPSPNQTSLYFCASSLGGGSEKLFFGSGTQLSVL.